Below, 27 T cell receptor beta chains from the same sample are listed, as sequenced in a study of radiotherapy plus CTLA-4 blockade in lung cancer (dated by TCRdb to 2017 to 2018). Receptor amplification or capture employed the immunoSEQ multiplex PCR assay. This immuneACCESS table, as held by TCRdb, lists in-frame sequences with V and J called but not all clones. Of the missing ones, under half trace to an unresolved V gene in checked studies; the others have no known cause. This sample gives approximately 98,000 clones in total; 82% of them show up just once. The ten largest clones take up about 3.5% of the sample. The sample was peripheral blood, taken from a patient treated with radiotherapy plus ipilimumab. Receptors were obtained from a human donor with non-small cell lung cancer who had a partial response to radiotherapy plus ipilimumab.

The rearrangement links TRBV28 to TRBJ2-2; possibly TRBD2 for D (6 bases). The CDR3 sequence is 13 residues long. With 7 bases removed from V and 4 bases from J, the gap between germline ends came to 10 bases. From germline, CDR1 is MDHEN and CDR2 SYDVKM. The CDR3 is CASMGGSTGELFF. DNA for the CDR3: TGTGCCAGCATGGGGGGAAGCACCGGGGAGCTGTTTTTT. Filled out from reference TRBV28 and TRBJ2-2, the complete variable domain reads DVKVTQSSRYLVKRTGEKVFLECVQDMDHENMFWYRQDPGLGLRLIYFSYDVKMKEKGDIPEGYSVSREKKERFSLILESASTNQTSMYLCASMGGSTGELFFGEGSRLTVL.

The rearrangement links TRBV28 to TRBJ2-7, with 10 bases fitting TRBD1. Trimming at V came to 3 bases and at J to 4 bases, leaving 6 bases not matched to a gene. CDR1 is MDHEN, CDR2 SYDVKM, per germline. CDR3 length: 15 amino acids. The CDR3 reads CASSFERQGAYEQYF. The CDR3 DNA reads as TGTGCCAGCAGTTTTGAGCGACAGGGGGCTTACGAGCAGTACTTC.

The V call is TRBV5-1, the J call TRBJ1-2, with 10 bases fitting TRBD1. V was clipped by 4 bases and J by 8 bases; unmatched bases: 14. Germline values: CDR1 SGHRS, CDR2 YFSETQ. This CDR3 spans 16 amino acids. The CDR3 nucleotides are TGCGCCAGCAGCGCCGAGACAGGGGGCCGGGGAGGAGGCTACACCTTC. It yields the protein CASSAETGGRGGGYTF.

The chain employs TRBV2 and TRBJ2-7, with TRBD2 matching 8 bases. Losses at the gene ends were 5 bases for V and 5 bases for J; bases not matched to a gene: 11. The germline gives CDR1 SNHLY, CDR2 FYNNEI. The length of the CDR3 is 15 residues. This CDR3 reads CASSPPGTRSHEQYF. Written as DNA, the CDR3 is TGTGCCAGCAGTCCGCCCGGGACTAGATCCCACGAGCAGTACTTC.

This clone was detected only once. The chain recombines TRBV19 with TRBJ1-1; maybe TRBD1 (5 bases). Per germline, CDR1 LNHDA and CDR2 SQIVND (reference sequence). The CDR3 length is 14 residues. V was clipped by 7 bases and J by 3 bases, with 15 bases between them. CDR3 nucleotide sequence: TGTGCCAGTATAATAGGGGCCGGTCACACTGAAGCTTTCTTT. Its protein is CASIIGAGHTEAFF.

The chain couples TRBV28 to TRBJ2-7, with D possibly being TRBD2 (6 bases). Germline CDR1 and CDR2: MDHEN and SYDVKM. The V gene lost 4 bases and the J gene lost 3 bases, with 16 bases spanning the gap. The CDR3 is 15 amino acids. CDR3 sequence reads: CASSSGGAAHYEQYF. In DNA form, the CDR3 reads TGTGCCAGCAGTTCCGGGGGAGCGGCCCACTACGAGCAGTACTTC.

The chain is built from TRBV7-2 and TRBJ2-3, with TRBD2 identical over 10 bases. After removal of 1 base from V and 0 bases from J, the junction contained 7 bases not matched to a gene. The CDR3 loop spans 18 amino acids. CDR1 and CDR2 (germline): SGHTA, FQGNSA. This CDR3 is CASSLGTSGSLSTDTQYF. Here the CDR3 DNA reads TGTGCCAGCAGCTTAGGGACTAGCGGATCCTTGAGCACAGATACGCAGTATTTT.

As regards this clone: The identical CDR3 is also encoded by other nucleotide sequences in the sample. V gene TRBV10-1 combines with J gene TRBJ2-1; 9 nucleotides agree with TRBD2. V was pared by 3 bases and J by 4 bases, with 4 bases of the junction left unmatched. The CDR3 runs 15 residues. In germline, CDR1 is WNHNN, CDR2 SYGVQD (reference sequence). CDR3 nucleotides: TGCGCCAGCAGTGAAGGCCTAGCGGGGTACAATGAGCAGTTCTTC. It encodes CASSEGLAGYNEQFF.

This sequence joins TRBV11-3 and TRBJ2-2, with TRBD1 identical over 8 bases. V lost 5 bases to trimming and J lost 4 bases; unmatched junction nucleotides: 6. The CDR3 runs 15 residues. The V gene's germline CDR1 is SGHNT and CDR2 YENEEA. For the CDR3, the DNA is TGTGCCAGCAGCCTGGACAGGGCGACCACCGGGGAGCTGTTTTTT. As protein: CASSLDRATTGELFF.

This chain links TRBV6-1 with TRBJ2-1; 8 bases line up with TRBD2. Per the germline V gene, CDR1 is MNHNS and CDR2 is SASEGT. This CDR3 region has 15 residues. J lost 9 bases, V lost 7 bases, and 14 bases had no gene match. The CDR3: CASISGGAGGSEQFF. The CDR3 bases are TGTGCCAGCATCTCCGGGGGGGCGGGAGGTTCTGAGCAGTTCTTC.

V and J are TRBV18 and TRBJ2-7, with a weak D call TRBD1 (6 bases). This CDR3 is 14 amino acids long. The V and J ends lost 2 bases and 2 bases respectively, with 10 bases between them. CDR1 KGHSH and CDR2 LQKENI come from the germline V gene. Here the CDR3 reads CASSPGRDTYEQYF. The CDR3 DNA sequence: TGTGCCAGCTCACCAGGCCGGGACACCTACGAGCAGTACTTC.

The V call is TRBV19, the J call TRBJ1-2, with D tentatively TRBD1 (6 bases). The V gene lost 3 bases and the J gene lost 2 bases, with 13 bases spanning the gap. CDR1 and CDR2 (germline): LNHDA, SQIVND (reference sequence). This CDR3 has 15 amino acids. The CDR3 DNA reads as TGTGCCAGTAGTATTTCGACGGGACACAACTATGGCTACACCTTC. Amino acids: CASSISTGHNYGYTF.

The CDR3 sequence is CASSFTSTQETQYF. Here the CDR3 DNA reads TGCGCCAGCAGCTTTACGTCCACACAAGAGACCCAGTACTTC. The chain uses TRBV5-1 and TRBJ2-5; D not resolved. The CDR3 is 14 residues long. Germline-derived CDR1 and CDR2 are SGHRS and YFSETQ. V lost 2 bases to trimming and J lost 2 bases, with 10 bases between them.

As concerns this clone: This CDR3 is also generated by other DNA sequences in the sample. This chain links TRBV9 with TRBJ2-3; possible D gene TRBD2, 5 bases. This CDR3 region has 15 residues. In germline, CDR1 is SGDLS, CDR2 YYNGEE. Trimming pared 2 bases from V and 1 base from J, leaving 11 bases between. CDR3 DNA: TGTGCCAGCAGCGTGAGCGGTATAGGCACAGATACGCAGTATTTT. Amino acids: CASSVSGIGTDTQYF.

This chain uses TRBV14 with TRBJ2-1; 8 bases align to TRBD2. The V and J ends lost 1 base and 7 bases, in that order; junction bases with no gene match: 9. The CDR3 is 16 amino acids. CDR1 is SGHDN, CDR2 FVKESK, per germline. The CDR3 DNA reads TGTGCCAGCAGCCAAGCCATCTCGGGAGGGTTTAATGAGCAGTTCTTC. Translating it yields CASSQAISGGFNEQFF.

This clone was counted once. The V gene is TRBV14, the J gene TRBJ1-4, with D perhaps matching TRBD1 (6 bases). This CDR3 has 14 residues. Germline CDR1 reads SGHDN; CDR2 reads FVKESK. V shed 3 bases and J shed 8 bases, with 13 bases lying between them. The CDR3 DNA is TGTGCCAGCAGCCAGGCAGGGGCAAGGGAAAAACTGTTTTTT. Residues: CASSQAGAREKLFF.

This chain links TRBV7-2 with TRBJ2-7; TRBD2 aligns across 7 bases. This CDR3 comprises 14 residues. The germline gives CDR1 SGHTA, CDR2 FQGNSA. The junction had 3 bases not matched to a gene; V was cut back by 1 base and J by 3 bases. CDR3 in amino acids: CASSLEAGFYEQYF. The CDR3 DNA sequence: TGTGCCAGCAGCTTAGAAGCGGGGTTCTACGAGCAGTACTTC.

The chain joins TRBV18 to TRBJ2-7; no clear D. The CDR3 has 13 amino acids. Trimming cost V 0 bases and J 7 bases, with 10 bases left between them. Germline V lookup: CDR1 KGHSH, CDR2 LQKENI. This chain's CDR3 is CASSPPGLWEQYF. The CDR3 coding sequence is TGTGCCAGCTCACCACCTGGGCTCTGGGAGCAGTACTTC. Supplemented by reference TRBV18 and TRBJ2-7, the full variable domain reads NAGVMQNPRHLVRRRGQEARLRCSPMKGHSHVYWYRQLPEEGLKFMVYLQKENIIDESGMPKERFSAEFPKEGPSILRIQQVVRGDSAAYFCASSPPGLWEQYFGPGTRLTVT.

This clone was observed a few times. The chain's CDR3 is CASTTLAGPYEQYF. The CDR3, as DNA: TGTGCCAGCACGACTCTAGCGGGGCCCTACGAGCAGTACTTC. The chain links TRBV13 to TRBJ2-7, with 9 bases aligning to TRBD2. The CDR3 sequence is 14 residues long. Looked up from germline, CDR1 is PRHDT and CDR2 is FYEKMQ (reference sequence). The V gene end was trimmed by 7 bases and the J gene end by 2 bases; junction bases not matched to a gene: 6.

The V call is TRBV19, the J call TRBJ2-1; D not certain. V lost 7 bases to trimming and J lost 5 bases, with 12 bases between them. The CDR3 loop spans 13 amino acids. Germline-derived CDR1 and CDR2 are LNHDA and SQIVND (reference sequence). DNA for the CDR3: TGTGCCAGTATCCTACGACTGAACAATGAGCAGTTCTTC. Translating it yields CASILRLNNEQFF.

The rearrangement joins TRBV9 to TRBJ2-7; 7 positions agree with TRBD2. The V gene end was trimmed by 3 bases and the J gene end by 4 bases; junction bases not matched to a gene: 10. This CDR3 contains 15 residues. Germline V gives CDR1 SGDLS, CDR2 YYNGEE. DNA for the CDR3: TGTGCCAGCAGCGAGAGTTTAGGGAGGGGATACGAGCAGTACTTC. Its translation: CASSESLGRGYEQYF.

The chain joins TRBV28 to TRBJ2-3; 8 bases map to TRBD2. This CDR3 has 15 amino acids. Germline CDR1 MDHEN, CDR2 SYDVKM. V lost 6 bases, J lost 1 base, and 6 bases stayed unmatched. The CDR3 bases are TGTGCCAGCAGCCTCTCTAGCGGGCGCACAGATACGCAGTATTTT. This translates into CASSLSSGRTDTQYF.

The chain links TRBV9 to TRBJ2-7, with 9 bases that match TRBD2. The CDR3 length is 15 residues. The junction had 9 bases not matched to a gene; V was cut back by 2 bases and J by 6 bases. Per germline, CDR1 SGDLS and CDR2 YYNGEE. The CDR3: CASSVSGREGGEQYF. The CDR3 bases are TGTGCCAGCAGCGTGTCGGGGCGGGAGGGAGGCGAGCAGTACTTC.

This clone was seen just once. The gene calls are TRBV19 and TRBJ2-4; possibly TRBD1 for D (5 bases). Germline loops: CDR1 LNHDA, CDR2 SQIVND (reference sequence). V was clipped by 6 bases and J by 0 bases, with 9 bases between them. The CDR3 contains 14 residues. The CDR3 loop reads CASSPTGAKNIQYF. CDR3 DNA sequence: TGTGCCAGTAGCCCCACAGGAGCCAAAAACATTCAGTACTTC.

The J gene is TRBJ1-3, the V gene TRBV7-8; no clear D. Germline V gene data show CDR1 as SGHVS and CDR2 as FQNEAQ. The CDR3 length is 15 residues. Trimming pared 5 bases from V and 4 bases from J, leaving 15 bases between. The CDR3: CASSPRGRTGNTIYF. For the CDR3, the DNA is TGTGCCAGCAGCCCACGGGGTAGAACCGGAAACACCATATATTTT.

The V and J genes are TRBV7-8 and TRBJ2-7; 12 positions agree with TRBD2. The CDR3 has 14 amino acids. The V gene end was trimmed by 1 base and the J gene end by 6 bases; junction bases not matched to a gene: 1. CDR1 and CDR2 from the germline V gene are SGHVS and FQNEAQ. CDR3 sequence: CASSLVLAGGEQYF. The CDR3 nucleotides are TGTGCCAGCAGCTTAGTACTAGCGGGAGGCGAGCAGTACTTC.

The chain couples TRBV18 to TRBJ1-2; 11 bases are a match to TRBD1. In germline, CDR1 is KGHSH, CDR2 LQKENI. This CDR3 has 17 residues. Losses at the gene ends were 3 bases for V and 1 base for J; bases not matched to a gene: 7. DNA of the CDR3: TGTGCCAGCTCACCCTCCGGACAGGGGGCTCTTAACTATGGCTACACCTTC. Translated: CASSPSGQGALNYGYTF.